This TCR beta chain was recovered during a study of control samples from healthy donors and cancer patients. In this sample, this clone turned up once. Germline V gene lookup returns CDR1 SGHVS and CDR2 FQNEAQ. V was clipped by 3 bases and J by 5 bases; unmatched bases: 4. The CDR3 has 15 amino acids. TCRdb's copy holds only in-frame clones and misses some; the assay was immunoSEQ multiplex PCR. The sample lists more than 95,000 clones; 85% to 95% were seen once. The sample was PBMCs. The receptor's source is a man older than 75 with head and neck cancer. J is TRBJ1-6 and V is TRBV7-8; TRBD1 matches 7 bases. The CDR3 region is CASSLGQSDNSPLHF. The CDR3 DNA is TGTGCCAGCAGCTTGGGACAGTCGGATAATTCACCCCTCCACTTT.